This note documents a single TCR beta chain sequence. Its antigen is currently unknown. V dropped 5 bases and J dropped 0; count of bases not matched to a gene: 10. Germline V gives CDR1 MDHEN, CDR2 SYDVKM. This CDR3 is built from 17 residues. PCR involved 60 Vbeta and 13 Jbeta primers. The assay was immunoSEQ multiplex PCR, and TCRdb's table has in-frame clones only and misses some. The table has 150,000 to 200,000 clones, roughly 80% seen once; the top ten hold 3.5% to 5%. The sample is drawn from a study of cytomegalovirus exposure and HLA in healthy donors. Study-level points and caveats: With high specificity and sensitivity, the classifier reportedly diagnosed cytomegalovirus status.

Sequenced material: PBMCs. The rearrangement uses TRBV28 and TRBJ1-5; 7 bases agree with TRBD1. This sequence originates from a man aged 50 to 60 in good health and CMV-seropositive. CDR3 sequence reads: CASSTFGTADSNQPQHF. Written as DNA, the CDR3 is TGTGCCAGCAGTACCTTCGGGACAGCGGATAGCAATCAGCCCCAGCATTTT.